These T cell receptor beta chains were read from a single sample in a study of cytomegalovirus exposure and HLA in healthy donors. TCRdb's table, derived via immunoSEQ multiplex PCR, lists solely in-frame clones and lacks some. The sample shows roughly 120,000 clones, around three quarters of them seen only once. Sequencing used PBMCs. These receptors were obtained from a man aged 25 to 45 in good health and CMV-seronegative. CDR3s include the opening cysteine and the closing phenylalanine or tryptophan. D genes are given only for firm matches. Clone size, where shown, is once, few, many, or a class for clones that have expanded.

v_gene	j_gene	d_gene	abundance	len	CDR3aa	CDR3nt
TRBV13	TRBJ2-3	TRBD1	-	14	CASSSGTGLDTQYF	TGTGCCAGCAGCTCAGGGACAGGGCTGGATACGCAGTATTTT
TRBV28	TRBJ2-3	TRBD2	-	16	CASSTGLGPYTDTQYF	TGTGCCAGCAGTACCGGACTAGGACCCTACACAGATACGCAGTATTTT
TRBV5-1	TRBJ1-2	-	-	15	CASSLGGQRGDGYTF	TGTGCCAGCAGCTTGGGAGGGCAACGGGGGGATGGCTACACCTTC
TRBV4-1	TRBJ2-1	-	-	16	CASRPSERVPYNEQFF	TGCGCCAGCAGGCCCAGCGAGCGGGTTCCCTACAATGAGCAGTTCTTC
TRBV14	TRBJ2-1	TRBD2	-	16	CASSQASGISYNEQFF	TGTGCCAGCAGCCAAGCTAGCGGCATATCCTACAATGAGCAGTTCTTC
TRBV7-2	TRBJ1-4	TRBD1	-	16	CASSFRTGGAREKLFF	TGTGCCAGCAGCTTCCGGACAGGGGGCGCCCGTGAAAAACTGTTTTTT
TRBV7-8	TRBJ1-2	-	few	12	CASSRGGEGYTF	TGTGCCAGCAGCCGCGGCGGGGAAGGCTACACCTTC
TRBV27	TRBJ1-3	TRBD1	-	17	CASSLFAPTGDGNTIYF	TGTGCCAGCAGTCTCTTTGCCCCGACAGGGGATGGAAACACCATATATTTT
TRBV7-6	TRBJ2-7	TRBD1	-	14	CASSLVGQGYEQYF	TGTGCCAGCAGCTTAGTTGGACAGGGTTACGAGCAGTACTTC
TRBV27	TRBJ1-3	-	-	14	CASSKTGLGNTIYF	TGTGCCAGCAGTAAAACGGGTCTCGGAAACACCATATATTTT
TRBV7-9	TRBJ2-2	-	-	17	CASSLVGSDYRTGELFF	TGTGCCAGCAGCTTAGTTGGCAGCGATTATAGGACCGGGGAGCTGTTTTTT
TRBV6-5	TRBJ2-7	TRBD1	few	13	CASSLQTGNEQYF	TGTGCCAGCAGTCTCCAGACAGGGAACGAGCAGTACTTC
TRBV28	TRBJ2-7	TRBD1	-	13	CASRPGQGVEQYF	TGTGCCAGCAGACCGGGACAGGGGGTAGAGCAGTACTTC
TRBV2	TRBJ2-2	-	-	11	CASSESGELFF	TGTGCCAGCAGTGAATCTGGGGAGCTGTTTTTT
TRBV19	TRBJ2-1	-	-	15	CASSMDWPSYNEQFF	TGTGCCAGTAGTATGGACTGGCCCTCTTACAATGAGCAGTTCTTC
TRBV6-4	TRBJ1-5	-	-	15	CASSESLGVGQPQHF	TGTGCCAGCAGTGAAAGTTTAGGGGTAGGGCAGCCCCAGCATTTT